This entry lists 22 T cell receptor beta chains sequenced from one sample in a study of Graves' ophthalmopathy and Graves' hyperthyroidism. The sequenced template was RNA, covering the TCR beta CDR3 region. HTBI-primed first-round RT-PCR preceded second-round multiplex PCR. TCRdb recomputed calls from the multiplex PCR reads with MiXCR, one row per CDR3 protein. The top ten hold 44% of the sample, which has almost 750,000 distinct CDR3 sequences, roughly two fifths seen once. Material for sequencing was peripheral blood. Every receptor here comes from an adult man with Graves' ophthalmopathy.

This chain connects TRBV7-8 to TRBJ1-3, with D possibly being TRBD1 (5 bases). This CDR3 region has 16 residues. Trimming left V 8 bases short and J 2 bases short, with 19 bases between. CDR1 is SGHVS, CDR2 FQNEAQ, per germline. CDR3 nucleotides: TGTGCCAGCTCTCCTCAGGGAGCGGCAGCTGGAAACACCATATATTTT. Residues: CASSPQGAAAGNTIYF.

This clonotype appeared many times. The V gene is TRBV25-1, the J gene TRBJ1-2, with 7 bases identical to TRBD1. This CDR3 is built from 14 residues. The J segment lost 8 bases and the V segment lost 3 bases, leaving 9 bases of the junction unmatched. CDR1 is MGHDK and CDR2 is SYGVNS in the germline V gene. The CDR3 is CASSELGQLGGYTF. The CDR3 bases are TGTGCCAGCAGTGAGCTGGGACAGCTCGGGGGCTACACCTTC.

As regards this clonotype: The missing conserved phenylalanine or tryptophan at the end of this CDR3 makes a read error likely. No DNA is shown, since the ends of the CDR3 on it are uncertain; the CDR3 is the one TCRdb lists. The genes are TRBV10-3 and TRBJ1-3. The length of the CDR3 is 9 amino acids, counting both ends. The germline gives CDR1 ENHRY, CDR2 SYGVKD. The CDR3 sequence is CAISESFRT.

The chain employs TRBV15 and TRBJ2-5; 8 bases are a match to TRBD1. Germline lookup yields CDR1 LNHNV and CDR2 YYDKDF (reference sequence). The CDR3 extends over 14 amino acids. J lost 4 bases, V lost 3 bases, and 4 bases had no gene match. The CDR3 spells CATSSFGQGETQYF. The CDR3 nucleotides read TGTGCCACCAGCAGCTTCGGACAGGGAGAGACCCAGTACTTC.

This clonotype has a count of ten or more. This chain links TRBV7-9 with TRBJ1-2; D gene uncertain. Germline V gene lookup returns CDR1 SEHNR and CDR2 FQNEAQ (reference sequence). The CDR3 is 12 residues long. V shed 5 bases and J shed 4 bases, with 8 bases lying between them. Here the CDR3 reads CASSPVSYGYTF. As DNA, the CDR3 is TGTGCCAGCAGCCCGGTGAGCTATGGCTACACCTTC.

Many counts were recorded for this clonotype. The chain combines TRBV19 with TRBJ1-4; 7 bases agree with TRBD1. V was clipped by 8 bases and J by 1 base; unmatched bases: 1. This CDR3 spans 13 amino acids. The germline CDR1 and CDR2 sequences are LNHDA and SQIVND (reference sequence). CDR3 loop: CASGDRTNEKLFF. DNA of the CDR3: TGTGCCAGTGGGGACAGAACTAATGAAAAACTGTTTTTT. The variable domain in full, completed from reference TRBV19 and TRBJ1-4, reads DGGITQSPKYLFRKEGQNVTLSCEQNLNHDAMYWYRQDPGQGLRLIYYSQIVNDFQKGDIAEGYSVSREKKESFPLTVTSAQKNPTAFYLCASGDRTNEKLFFGSGTQLSVL.

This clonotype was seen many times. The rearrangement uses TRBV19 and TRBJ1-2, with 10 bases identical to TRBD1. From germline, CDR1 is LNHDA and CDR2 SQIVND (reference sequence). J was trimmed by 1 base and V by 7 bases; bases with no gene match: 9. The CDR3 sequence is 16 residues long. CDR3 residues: CASTPDRGRYNYGYTF. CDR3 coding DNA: TGTGCCAGTACCCCCGACAGGGGGCGGTATAACTATGGCTACACCTTC.

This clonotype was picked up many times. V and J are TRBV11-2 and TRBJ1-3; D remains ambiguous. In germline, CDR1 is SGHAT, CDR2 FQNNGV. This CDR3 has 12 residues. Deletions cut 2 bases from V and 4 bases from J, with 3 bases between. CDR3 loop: CASSLRGNTIYF. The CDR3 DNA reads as TGTGCCAGCAGCTTACGAGGAAACACCATATATTTT.

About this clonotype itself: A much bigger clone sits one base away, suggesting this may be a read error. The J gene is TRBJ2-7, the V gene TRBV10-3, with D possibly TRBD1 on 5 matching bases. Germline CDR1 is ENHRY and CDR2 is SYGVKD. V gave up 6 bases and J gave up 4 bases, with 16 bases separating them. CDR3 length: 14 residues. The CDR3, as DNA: TGTGCCATCAGCCGGGCAGGGCTGGGGTACGAGCAGTACTTC. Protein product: CAISRAGLGYEQYF.

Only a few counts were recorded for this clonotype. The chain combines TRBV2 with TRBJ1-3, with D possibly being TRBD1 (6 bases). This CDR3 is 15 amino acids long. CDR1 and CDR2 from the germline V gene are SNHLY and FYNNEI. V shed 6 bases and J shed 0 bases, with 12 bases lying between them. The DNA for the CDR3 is TGTGCCAGCAGACGAGGACAGAGCTCTGGAAACACCATATATTTT. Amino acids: CASRRGQSSGNTIYF.

The CDR3 loop reads CASSHPDGYYGYTF. In DNA, the CDR3 is TGTGCCAGCAGCCATCCGGACGGATACTATGGCTACACCTTC. This chain links TRBV14 with TRBJ1-2; D is unclear. The germline V and J ends were trimmed by 3 bases and 3 bases, with 11 bases remaining between them. This CDR3 spans 14 amino acids. The V gene's germline CDR1 is SGHDN and CDR2 FVKESK. The full variable domain, with the rest looked up from reference TRBV14 and TRBJ1-2, is EAGVTQFPSHSVIEKGQTVTLRCDPISGHDNLYWYRRVMGKEIKFLLHFVKESKQDESGMPNNRFLAERTGGTYSTLKVQPAELEDSGVYFCASSHPDGYYGYTFGSGTRLTVV.

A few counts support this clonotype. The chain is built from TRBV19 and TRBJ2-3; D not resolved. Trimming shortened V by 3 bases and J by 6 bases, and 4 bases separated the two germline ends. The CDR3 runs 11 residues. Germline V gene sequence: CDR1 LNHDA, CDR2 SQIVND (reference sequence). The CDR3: CASSIEDTQYF. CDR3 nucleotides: TGTGCCAGTAGTATCGAGGATACGCAGTATTTT.

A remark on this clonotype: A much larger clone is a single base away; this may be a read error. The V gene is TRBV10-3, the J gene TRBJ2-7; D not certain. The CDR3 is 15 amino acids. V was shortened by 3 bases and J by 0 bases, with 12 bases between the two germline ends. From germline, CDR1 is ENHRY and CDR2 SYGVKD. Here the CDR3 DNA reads TGTGCCATCAGTGATCCGGTTCTCCCCTCCTACGAGCAGTACTTC. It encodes CAISDPVLPSYEQYF.

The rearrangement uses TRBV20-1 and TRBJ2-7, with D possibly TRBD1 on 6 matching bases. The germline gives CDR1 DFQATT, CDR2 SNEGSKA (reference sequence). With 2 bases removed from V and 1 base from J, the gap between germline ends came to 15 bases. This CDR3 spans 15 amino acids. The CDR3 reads CSARLNRDTSYEQYF. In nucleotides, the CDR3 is TGCAGTGCTAGACTAAACCGGGACACATCCTACGAGCAGTACTTC.

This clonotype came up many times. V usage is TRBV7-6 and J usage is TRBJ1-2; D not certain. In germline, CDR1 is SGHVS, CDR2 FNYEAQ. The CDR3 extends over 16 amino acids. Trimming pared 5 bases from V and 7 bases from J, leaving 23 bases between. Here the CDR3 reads CASSPVEGLSFSGYTF. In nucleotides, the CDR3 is TGTGCCAGCAGCCCCGTAGAAGGTCTAAGTTTTAGTGGCTACACCTTC.

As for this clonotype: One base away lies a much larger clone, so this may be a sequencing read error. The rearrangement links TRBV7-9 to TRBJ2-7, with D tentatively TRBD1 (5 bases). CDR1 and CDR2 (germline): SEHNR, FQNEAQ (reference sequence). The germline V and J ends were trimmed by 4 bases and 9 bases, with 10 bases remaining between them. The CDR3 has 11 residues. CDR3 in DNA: TGTGCCAGCAGCTCAGGGTTGCGGCAGTACTTC. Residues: CASSSGLRQYF.

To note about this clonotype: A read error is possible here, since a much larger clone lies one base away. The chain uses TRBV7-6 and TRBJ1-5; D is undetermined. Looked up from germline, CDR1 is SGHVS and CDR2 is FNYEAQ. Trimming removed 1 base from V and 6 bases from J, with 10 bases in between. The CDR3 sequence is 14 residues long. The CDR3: CASSLVHGAQPQHF. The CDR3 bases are TGTGCCAGCAGCTTAGTACACGGCGCTCAGCCCCAGCATTTT.

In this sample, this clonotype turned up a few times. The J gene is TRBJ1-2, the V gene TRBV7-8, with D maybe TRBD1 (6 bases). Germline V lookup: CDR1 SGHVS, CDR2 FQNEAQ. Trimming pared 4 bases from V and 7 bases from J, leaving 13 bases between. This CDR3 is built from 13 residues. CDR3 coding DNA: TGTGCCAGCAGCTGGACAGTCTCGGGTGGCTACACCTTC. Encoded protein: CASSWTVSGGYTF.

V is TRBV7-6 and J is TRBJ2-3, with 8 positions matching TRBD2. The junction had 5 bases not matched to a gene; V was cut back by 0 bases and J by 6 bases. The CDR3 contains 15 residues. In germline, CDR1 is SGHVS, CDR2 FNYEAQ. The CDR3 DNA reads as TGTGCCAGCAGCTTAGCAGCGGGAGTTGGTGATACGCAGTATTTT. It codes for CASSLAAGVGDTQYF.

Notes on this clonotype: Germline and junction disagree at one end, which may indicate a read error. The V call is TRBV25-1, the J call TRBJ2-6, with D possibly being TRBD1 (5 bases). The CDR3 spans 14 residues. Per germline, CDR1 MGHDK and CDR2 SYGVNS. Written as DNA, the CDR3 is TGCGCCAGCAGGGCCTCTGAAGGAGCCAACGTCCTGACTTTC. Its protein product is CASRASEGANVLTF.

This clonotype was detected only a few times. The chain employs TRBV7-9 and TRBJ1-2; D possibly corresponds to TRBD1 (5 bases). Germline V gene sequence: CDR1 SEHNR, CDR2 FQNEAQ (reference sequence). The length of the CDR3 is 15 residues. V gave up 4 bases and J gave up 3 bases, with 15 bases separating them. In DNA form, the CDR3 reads TGTGCCAGCAGCTCCCCAGCGCGAGGGGACTATGGCTACACCTTC. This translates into CASSSPARGDYGYTF. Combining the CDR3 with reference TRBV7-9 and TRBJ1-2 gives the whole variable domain DTGVSQNPRHKITKRGQNVTFRCDPISEHNRLYWYRQTLGQGPEFLTYFQNEAQLEKSRLLSDRFSAERPKGSFSTLEIQRTEQGDSAMYLCASSSPARGDYGYTFGSGTRLTVV.

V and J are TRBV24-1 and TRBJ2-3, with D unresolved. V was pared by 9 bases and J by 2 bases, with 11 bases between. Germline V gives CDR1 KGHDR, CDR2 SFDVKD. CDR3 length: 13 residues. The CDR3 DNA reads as TGTGCCACCGGGCACCCTTTCACAGATACGCAGTATTTT. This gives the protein CATGHPFTDTQYF.